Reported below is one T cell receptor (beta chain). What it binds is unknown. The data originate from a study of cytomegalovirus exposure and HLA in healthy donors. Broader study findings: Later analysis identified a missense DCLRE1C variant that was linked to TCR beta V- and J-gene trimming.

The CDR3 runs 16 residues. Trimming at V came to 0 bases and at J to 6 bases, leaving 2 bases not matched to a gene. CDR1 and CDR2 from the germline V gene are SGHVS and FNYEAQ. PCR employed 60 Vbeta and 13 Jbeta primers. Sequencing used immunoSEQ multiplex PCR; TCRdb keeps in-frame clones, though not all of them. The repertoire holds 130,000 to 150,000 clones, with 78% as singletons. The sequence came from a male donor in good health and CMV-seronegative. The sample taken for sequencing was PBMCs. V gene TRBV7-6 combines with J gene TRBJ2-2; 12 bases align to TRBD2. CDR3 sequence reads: CASSLASSGRAGELFF. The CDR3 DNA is TGTGCCAGCAGCTTAGCCTCTAGCGGGAGGGCCGGGGAGCTGTTTTTT.